This entry is about one TCR beta chain. Genomic DNA for TCR beta libraries, roughly 2 micrograms, came from cryopreserved PBMCs. The V gene end was trimmed by 6 bases and the J gene end by 3 bases; junction bases not matched to a gene: 6. This CDR3 contains 14 residues. CDR1 is MNHNY and CDR2 is SVGAGI in the germline V gene (reference sequence). Using immunoSEQ multiplex PCR, the repertoire was profiled, and TCRdb retains in-frame clones only, with some absent. The table has 30,000 to 40,000 clones, roughly 49% seen once. This sample was included in a study of cytotoxic CD8 clonotypes in ibrutinib-treated CLL. Background on the study: Sequenced samples delivered averages of roughly 260,000 productive templates and tens of thousands of productive rearrangements.

This receptor was obtained from a human donor with chronic lymphocytic leukemia. Material: PBMCs, obtained before ibrutinib treatment. J is TRBJ1-2 and V is TRBV6-6, with 8 bases aligning to TRBD1. The DNA for the CDR3 is TGTGCCAGCAGAAGCGCACAGGGGGACTATGGCTACACCTTC. The encoded protein is CASRSAQGDYGYTF.